These T cell receptor beta chains were read from a single sample in a study of blood T cells in healthy people across ages. TCRdb passed the 5' RACE reads through MiXCR, listing each CDR3 protein once. Of about 1,800,000 distinct CDR3 sequences in the sample, roughly 27% were seen once. Sequenced: blood. The receptors stem from a young woman in good health. CDR3s include the opening cysteine and the closing phenylalanine or tryptophan.

cdr3_aa: CARGREAYNEQFF
j_call: TRBJ2-1
v_call: TRBV12-5

cdr3_aa: CASSFGYGASGQETQYF
j_call: TRBJ2-5
v_call: TRBV7-2

cdr3_aa: CASSRQGAYGHTF
j_call: TRBJ1-2
v_call: TRBV7-2

cdr3_aa: CSVLFGTEAFF
j_call: TRBJ1-1
v_call: TRBV29-1

cdr3_aa: CASRGVGARYEQYF
j_call: TRBJ2-7
v_call: TRBV7-2

cdr3_aa: CASSYRPYVRAFNEKLFF
j_call: TRBJ1-4
v_call: TRBV6-5

cdr3_aa: CASRQGGVHEQYF
j_call: TRBJ2-7
v_call: TRBV12-3/TRBV12-4

cdr3_aa: CASSFEGVREQFF
j_call: TRBJ2-1
v_call: TRBV7-9

cdr3_aa: CAISESKPVGGYGYTF
j_call: TRBJ1-2
v_call: TRBV10-3

cdr3_aa: CASSRPGQGTYNEQFF
j_call: TRBJ2-1
v_call: TRBV6-5

cdr3_aa: CASSYGQGWGKTQYF
j_call: TRBJ2-5
v_call: TRBV11-2

cdr3_aa: CSANRGTSEQYF
j_call: TRBJ2-7
v_call: TRBV20-1

cdr3_aa: CASSERKTSRDRGNTGELFF
j_call: TRBJ2-2
v_call: TRBV14

cdr3_aa: CSAPGTSGQETQYF
j_call: TRBJ2-5
v_call: TRBV20-1

cdr3_aa: CASSLGLKNYGHTF
j_call: TRBJ1-2
v_call: TRBV5-1

cdr3_aa: CAISELAGVYEQFF
j_call: TRBJ2-1
v_call: TRBV10-3

cdr3_aa: CASTPPEETQYF
j_call: TRBJ2-5
v_call: TRBV7-9

cdr3_aa: CASTLRDGAYEQYF
j_call: TRBJ2-7
v_call: TRBV19

cdr3_aa: CSVLLPRYNEQFF
j_call: TRBJ2-1
v_call: TRBV29-1

cdr3_aa: CAIRPTENTEAFF
j_call: TRBJ1-1
v_call: TRBV10-3

cdr3_aa: CASQTTSRSDEQFF
j_call: TRBJ2-1
v_call: TRBV14

cdr3_aa: CASSPDSGTASYEQYF
j_call: TRBJ2-7
v_call: TRBV4-3

cdr3_aa: CASSKGPHERDSHEQYF
j_call: TRBJ2-7
v_call: TRBV21-1

cdr3_aa: CASSGGTGQNIQFF
j_call: TRBJ2-1
v_call: TRBV9

cdr3_aa: CASSQSLEREFGNEQFF
j_call: TRBJ2-1
v_call: TRBV4-3

cdr3_aa: CASSLETRGVEAFF
j_call: TRBJ1-1
v_call: TRBV5-1

cdr3_aa: CASSIGLAGGHEQFF
j_call: TRBJ2-1
v_call: TRBV5-1

cdr3_aa: CASSQLGLAGETQYF
j_call: TRBJ2-5
v_call: TRBV4-1

cdr3_aa: CASRGLPGYEQFF
j_call: TRBJ2-1
v_call: TRBV2

cdr3_aa: CASSAGTYNQPQHF
j_call: TRBJ1-5
v_call: TRBV2

cdr3_aa: CASSSGSANYGYTF
j_call: TRBJ1-2
v_call: TRBV2

cdr3_aa: CATSDNSSGRSSSKNIQYF
j_call: TRBJ2-4
v_call: TRBV24-1

cdr3_aa: CASSQGFAYEQYF
j_call: TRBJ2-7
v_call: TRBV14

cdr3_aa: CAISQEIPGTGGSNTEAFF
j_call: TRBJ1-1
v_call: TRBV4-3

cdr3_aa: CASSPWRPTGDNEQFF
j_call: TRBJ2-1
v_call: TRBV27